Below are 28 T cell receptor beta chains sequenced from a single sample in a study of T-cell memory formation after mild COVID-19. TCRdb processed the 5' RACE reads anew with MiXCR; each CDR3 protein has one entry. The sample lists around 55,000 distinct CDR3 sequences; over 7.5% were seen once. The sequencing input was PBMCs or a T cell subset sorted from them (not recorded which). Receptors originate from a man between 18 and 35 years old who had mild COVID-19 (a few samples of this study predate the infection). Cell type and time point are not known.

V usage is TRBV7-3 and J usage is TRBJ1-6; no clear D. Looked up from germline, CDR1 is SGHTA and CDR2 is FQGTGA. Trimming took off 5 bases at V and 10 bases at J, with 15 bases between the two ends. The CDR3 has 14 residues. CDR3: CASSASGLGSPLHF. CDR3 sequence (DNA): TGTGCCAGCAGCGCATCAGGATTAGGATCACCCCTCCACTTT.

This clonotype was seen many times. The rearrangement uses TRBV12-3 or TRBV12-4 and TRBJ2-3; D might be TRBD1 (7 bases). This CDR3 contains 16 residues. V was trimmed by 7 bases and J by 3 bases, leaving 20 bases between them. DNA of the CDR3: TGTGCCAGCACCTTGGGGTCCAGGGGGAGGACAGATACGCAGTATTTT. Translation: CASTLGSRGRTDTQYF.

This clonotype was detected only a few times. This chain connects TRBV5-1 to TRBJ1-1; D is possibly TRBD1 (5 bases). Trimming took 4 bases from V and 1 from J, leaving 11 bases between them. CDR3 size: 14 residues. Germline CDR1 SGHRS, CDR2 YFSETQ. The CDR3 is CASSMQGRNTEAFF. In DNA, the CDR3 is TGCGCCAGCAGCATGCAGGGTCGGAACACTGAAGCTTTCTTT.

J is TRBJ2-1 and V is TRBV12-3 or TRBV12-4; weak D call: TRBD2 (6 bases). The CDR3 runs to 13 residues. Trimming removed 3 bases at V and 6 bases at J, with 9 bases between. The CDR3 here is CASSLRRGNEQFF. CDR3 nucleotide sequence: TGTGCCAGCAGTTTGAGGCGGGGCAATGAGCAGTTCTTC.

This clonotype showed up just a few times. The CDR3 region has the DNA TGTGCCAGCAGTTACTCCGGAAGTACGCAGTATTTT. Amino acid sequence: CASSYSGSTQYF. This rearrangement joins TRBV6-5 to TRBJ2-3; D unresolved. Trimming took 0 bases from V and 8 from J, leaving 6 bases between them. The CDR3 has 12 amino acids. Germline V gene lookup returns CDR1 MNHEY and CDR2 SVGAGI.

The CDR3, as DNA: TGTGCCAGCAGGGCTAGCGGGGGGTCGCAGTTCTTC. Translation: CASRASGGSQFF. The genes are TRBV2 and TRBJ2-1, with 11 bases that match TRBD2. The germline gives CDR1 SNHLY, CDR2 FYNNEI. The trim removed 6 bases at V and 12 bases at J, leaving 4 bases unmatched. The CDR3 has 12 residues.

A few counts support this clonotype. This sequence joins TRBV4-1 and TRBJ1-2; no clear D gene. Trimming removed 0 bases from V and 3 bases from J, with 11 bases in between. There are 15 residues in the CDR3. The germline CDR1 and CDR2 sequences are MGHRA and YSYEKL. CDR3 nucleotides: TGCGCCAGCAGCCAAGACCCCGCGCCGGACTATGGCTACACCTTC. Translated, it gives CASSQDPAPDYGYTF.

There are a few counts of this clonotype. This chain uses TRBV7-9 with TRBJ1-2; D not certain. Germline CDR1 and CDR2: SEHNR and FQNEAQ (reference sequence). Trimming removed 0 bases from V and 7 bases from J, with 6 bases in between. This CDR3 is built from 12 residues. CDR3 amino acids: CASSLADGGYTF. The CDR3 nucleotides read TGTGCCAGCAGCTTAGCGGATGGTGGCTACACCTTC.

The chain employs TRBV5-1 and TRBJ2-1, with 9 nucleotides matching TRBD1. The V and J ends lost 2 bases and 6 bases, in that order; junction bases with no gene match: 3. The CDR3 sequence is 14 residues long. The germline CDR1 and CDR2 sequences are SGHRS and YFSETQ. The CDR3 DNA sequence: TGCGCCAGCAGCTTACAGACAGGGGGCAATGAGCAGTTCTTC. Its translation: CASSLQTGGNEQFF.

CDR3 protein: CASSPGGHSYNSPLHF. CDR3 nucleotides: TGTGCCAGCAGTCCCGGGGGCCATTCATATAATTCACCCCTCCACTTT. The V and J genes are TRBV12-3 or TRBV12-4 and TRBJ1-6; D possibly corresponds to TRBD1 (6 bases). The V end was cut by 5 bases, the J end by 4 bases, with 15 bases between. The CDR3 loop spans 16 amino acids.

The chain couples TRBV5-6 to TRBJ1-2; TRBD1 agrees at 8 bases. The CDR3 extends over 13 amino acids. Trimming cost V 4 bases and J 7 bases; bases outside gene matches: 6. Germline values: CDR1 SGHDT, CDR2 YYEEEE. CDR3 coding DNA: TGTGCCAGCAGCCTGGGACAGGAAGCTGGCTACACCTTC. Translated: CASSLGQEAGYTF.

This clonotype was seen a handful of times. The gene calls are TRBV7-2 and TRBJ1-2; TRBD1 matches 7 bases. The length of the CDR3 is 13 residues. Trimming took 4 bases from V and 8 from J; bases not matched to a gene: 7. Germline V CDR1 and CDR2: SGHTA, FQGNSA. The CDR3: CASSSDRRWGYTF. The CDR3 nucleotides are TGTGCCAGCAGCTCGGACAGGAGATGGGGCTACACCTTC.

This clonotype was found a few times. The chain has TRBV4-1 and TRBJ1-5; no clear D gene. The CDR3 has 17 residues. Germline V gene sequence: CDR1 MGHRA, CDR2 YSYEKL. V was pared by 1 base and J by 2 bases, with 15 bases between. As DNA, the CDR3 is TGCGCCAGCAGCCAAGGTTCGCGACTTTTGGGCAATCAGCCCCAGCATTTT. Residues: CASSQGSRLLGNQPQHF.

There are a few counts of this clonotype. V and J are TRBV7-9 and TRBJ1-1; D remains unclear. The CDR3 has 15 residues. V lost 4 bases and J lost 1, with 13 bases in between. The germline CDR1 and CDR2 sequences are SEHNR and FQNEAQ (reference sequence). The CDR3 DNA reads as TGTGCCAGCAGCTATTTATCGGGTTGGAACACTGAAGCTTTCTTT. This translates into CASSYLSGWNTEAFF.

This clonotype was counted between two and nine times. J is TRBJ1-5 and V is TRBV7-2, with 8 bases fitting TRBD1. Germline assignment: CDR1 SGHTA and CDR2 FQGNSA. This CDR3 spans 15 amino acids. Losses at the gene ends were 1 base for V and 10 bases for J; bases not matched to a gene: 9. CDR3 residues: CASSLVGQGGSPQHF. The CDR3 DNA sequence: TGTGCCAGCAGCTTAGTTGGACAGGGAGGTAGTCCCCAGCATTTT.

The rearrangement uses TRBV10-3 and TRBJ2-7, with D perhaps matching TRBD1 or TRBD2 (5 bases each). V was shortened by 10 bases and J by 4 bases, with 23 bases between the two germline ends. The germline V gene has CDR1 ENHRY and CDR2 SYGVKD. The CDR3 is made up of 15 amino acids. The CDR3 protein is CATKGPGTTIYEQYF. The CDR3, as DNA: TGTGCCACTAAAGGGCCCGGGACGACCATATACGAGCAGTACTTC.

This clonotype was counted only a few times. This chain joins TRBV3-1 and TRBJ2-5; 7 nucleotides line up with TRBD2. This CDR3 contains 17 residues. V gave up 1 base and J gave up 4 bases; unmatched junction bases: 12. Germline-derived CDR1 and CDR2 are LGHDT and YNNKEL (reference sequence). CDR3: CASSQGRAQGGRETQYF. The CDR3 coding sequence is TGTGCCAGCAGCCAAGGTAGAGCCCAGGGCGGGAGAGAGACCCAGTACTTC.

The sample holds a few counts of this clonotype. The chain is built from TRBV20-1 and TRBJ1-3; D call uncertain. The CDR3 covers 11 residues. V dropped 6 bases and J dropped 7 bases, with 10 bases sitting between them. Per germline, CDR1 DFQATT and CDR2 SNEGSKA (reference sequence). The CDR3 nucleotides are TGCAGTGCCAGCCTGGAGAACACCATATATTTT. Translation: CSASLENTIYF.

This rearrangement joins TRBV20-1 to TRBJ2-7, with TRBD2 as a possible D gene (6 bases). Deletions cut 3 bases from V and 8 bases from J, with 20 bases between. CDR1 is DFQATT, CDR2 SNEGSKA, per germline (reference sequence). The CDR3 runs to 14 residues. CDR3 in amino acids: CSARVSGRRGKQYF. DNA for the CDR3: TGCAGTGCTAGGGTCTCCGGGAGACGGGGCAAGCAGTACTTC.

The V gene is TRBV7-2, the J gene TRBJ1-2; the D gene is possibly TRBD1 (5 bases). Germline CDR1 reads SGHTA; CDR2 reads FQGNSA. Trimming left V 6 bases short and J 3 bases short, with 11 bases between. The CDR3 is 13 residues long. CDR3 region: CASSPGRYYGYTF. The DNA of the CDR3 is TGTGCCAGCAGTCCAGGGAGATACTATGGCTACACCTTC.

The V call is TRBV7-2, the J call TRBJ1-5; no definite D call. This CDR3 has 13 amino acids. The germline CDR1 and CDR2 sequences are SGHTA and FQGNSA. V dropped 5 bases and J dropped 7 bases, with 12 bases sitting between them. CDR3 DNA sequence: TGTGCCAGCAGCGTAGGCCGGGTCCAGCCCCAGCATTTT. Translating gives CASSVGRVQPQHF.

This clonotype has at least ten counts. The chain combines TRBV7-2 with TRBJ1-4, with a possible D match to TRBD1 (5 bases). The CDR3 is 15 residues long. Trimming took off 5 bases at V and 7 bases at J, with 17 bases between the two ends. Germline V gene data show CDR1 as SGHTA and CDR2 as FQGNSA. Here the CDR3 DNA reads TGTGCCAGCAGCCCCAGACCAACCCAGGGTGAAAAACTGTTTTTT. It codes for CASSPRPTQGEKLFF. The full variable domain, in which reference TRBV7-2 and TRBJ1-4 provide the parts outside the CDR3, is GAGVSQSPSNKVTEKGKDVELRCDPISGHTALYWYRQSLGQGLEFLIYFQGNSAPDKSGLPSDRFSAERTGGSVSTLTIQRTQQEDSAVYLCASSPRPTQGEKLFFGSGTQLSVL.

The J gene is TRBJ2-5, the V gene TRBV20-1, with D possibly being TRBD1 (6 bases). Per the germline V gene, CDR1 is DFQATT and CDR2 is SNEGSKA (reference sequence). This CDR3 is 14 amino acids long. Trimming cost V 2 bases and J 1 base, with 11 bases left between them. CDR3 DNA: TGCAGTGCTAGACCGGGACACCTCCAAGAGACCCAGTACTTC. Protein sequence: CSARPGHLQETQYF.

This clonotype was seen more than once but under ten times. The V call is TRBV12-3 or TRBV12-4, the J call TRBJ2-7; perhaps TRBD2 as D (5 bases). V was trimmed by 6 bases and J by 3 bases, leaving 21 bases between them. This CDR3 has 16 amino acids. DNA of the CDR3: TGTGCCAGCAGGAGGGAAGGTAGCGAGCCCCTCTACGAGCAGTACTTC. Encoded protein: CASRREGSEPLYEQYF.

V is TRBV20-1 and J is TRBJ2-5; D unresolved. The V end lost 6 bases, the J end lost 1 base, and 15 bases lay between the germline ends. Germline lookup yields CDR1 DFQATT and CDR2 SNEGSKA (reference sequence). CDR3 length: 14 amino acids. The DNA for the CDR3 is TGCAGTGCAACGGTCGGAGTGTTCCAAGAGACCCAGTACTTC. This codes for CSATVGVFQETQYF.

The V call is TRBV7-2, the J call TRBJ1-3; D remains ambiguous. V lost 5 bases and J 0 bases, leaving 8 bases between the germline ends. Per the germline V gene, CDR1 is SGHTA and CDR2 is FQGNSA. This CDR3 spans 14 amino acids. The CDR3 region has the DNA TGTGCCAGCAGCCCGGCCAGCTCTGGAAACACCATATATTTT. Protein product: CASSPASSGNTIYF.

This clonotype has ten or more counts. The chain joins TRBV20-1 to TRBJ2-6, with 11 nucleotides matching TRBD2. This CDR3 comprises 15 residues. V trimming: 6 bases; J trimming: 2 bases; junction bases outside the gene matches: 3. Germline values: CDR1 DFQATT, CDR2 SNEGSKA (reference sequence). In nucleotides, the CDR3 is TGCAGTGCCATAGCGGGGGGGCCTGGGGCCAACGTCCTGACTTTC. Amino acid sequence: CSAIAGGPGANVLTF.

The J gene is TRBJ1-1, the V gene TRBV7-3; a weak D match, TRBD1 (6 bases). The length of the CDR3 is 17 residues. Trimming shortened V by 0 bases and J by 6 bases, and 20 bases separated the two germline ends. CDR1 SGHTA and CDR2 FQGTGA come from the germline V gene. CDR3 region: CASSLTQVSDRRPEAFF. The CDR3 bases are TGTGCCAGCAGCTTAACGCAGGTTTCAGACAGGAGACCTGAAGCTTTCTTT. The full variable domain, in which reference TRBV7-3 and TRBJ1-1 provide the parts outside the CDR3, is GAGVSQTPSNKVTEKGKYVELRCDPISGHTALYWYRQSLGQGPEFLIYFQGTGAADDSGLPNDRFFAVRPEGSVSTLKIQRTERGDSAVYLCASSLTQVSDRRPEAFFGQGTRLTVV.